The 2 T cell receptor beta chains reported below all come from one sample, sequenced in a study of human T cells and chemical hapten exposure. Each CDR3 protein gets one entry after TCRdb re-called the RACE reads with MiXCR. The data hold 25,000 to 35,000 distinct CDR3 sequences, with around 7% observed a single time. This sample's time point: healthy volunteer bleed at 2 weeks. Total RNA came from unfractionated whole blood. The sequenced material came from whole blood. The receptor source for this set is a human donor in good health. Some clones in this sample may be carry-over from other donors' samples.

There are many counts of this clonotype. The CDR3 region has the DNA TGCAGTGCTAGGGGGCGACAGGATTCCTACAATGAGCAGTTCTTC. Translation gives CSARGRQDSYNEQFF. The chain employs TRBV20-1 and TRBJ2-1, with D possibly being TRBD1 (6 bases). CDR3 size: 15 residues. The germline gives CDR1 DFQATT, CDR2 SNEGSKA (reference sequence). Trimming pared 3 bases from V and 1 base from J, leaving 13 bases between.

This clonotype was counted ten times or more. The rearrangement joins TRBV2 to TRBJ1-1, with D possibly matching TRBD1 (6 bases). Per germline, CDR1 SNHLY and CDR2 FYNNEI. Trimming shortened V by 8 bases and J by 3 bases, and 25 bases separated the two germline ends. The CDR3 is 17 amino acids. DNA for the CDR3: TGTGCCAGCGCCGGGAGGGGGGGGACGGCGGCGTACACTGAAGCTTTCTTT. Translated: CASAGRGGTAAYTEAFF.